The clone carrying this T cell receptor beta chain was seen more than once but under ten times. This sample is drawn from a study of blood T cell repertoires in COVID-19. Germline-derived CDR1 and CDR2 are MNHNY and SVGAGI (reference sequence). V trimming: 6 bases; J trimming: 0 bases; junction bases outside the gene matches: 4. CDR3 length: 14 residues. Method: immunoSEQ multiplex PCR; TCRdb's copy keeps in-frame clones and lacks some. Of about 87,000 clones in the sample, around 82% were seen once. The rearrangement links TRBV6-6 to TRBJ2-7, with 8 bases identical to TRBD2. The receptor was derived from a woman of 80 years or more with COVID-19, enrolled during active disease. What was sequenced was peripheral blood. CDR3 protein: CASRRAGASYEQYF. The CDR3 DNA is TGTGCCAGCAGGAGAGCGGGGGCCTCCTACGAGCAGTACTTC.